This is a list of T cell receptor beta chains from one sample in a study of blood T cell repertoires in COVID-19. Libraries were prepared by immunoSEQ multiplex PCR; TCRdb keeps only in-frame clonotypes and omits some of them. Among around 140,000 clones, about 87% were seen once, and the ten largest hold over 35%. Sequencing input: peripheral blood. Receptor source: a man aged 45-60 years who had recovered from COVID-19. CDR3s include the opening cysteine and the closing phenylalanine or tryptophan. Fields, in order: CDR3 length, V gene, J gene, D gene, clone size, CDR3 DNA, CDR3 protein. D genes are given only for firm matches. Size is omitted from some rows. Given values are once, few, many or a class for expanded clones.

13	TRBV11-2	TRBJ2-7	NA	NA	TGTGCCAGCAGCTTATACCGAGGCTACGAGCAGTACTTC	CASSLYRGYEQYF
15	TRBV9	TRBJ2-3	TRBD1	NA	TGTGCCAGCAGCGTACCGCAGTCAGGGGGAGATACGCAGTATTTT	CASSVPQSGGDTQYF
15	TRBV15	TRBJ2-7	TRBD2	NA	TGTGCCACCAGCAGAGATCTAGCGGGGGCGGGGGAGCAGTACTTC	CATSRDLAGAGEQYF
16	TRBV19	TRBJ1-5	TRBD1	few	TGTGCCAGTAGTGTTCACCCAGGGGGCGCGGGACAGCCCCAGCATTTT	CASSVHPGGAGQPQHF
20	TRBV30	TRBJ1-6	NA	few	TGTGCCTGGAACATTGACAGGACGCCTTCTTCTCGCTCCTATAATTCACCCCTCCACTTT	CAWNIDRTPSSRSYNSPLHF
14	TRBV6-1	TRBJ1-5	NA	few	TGTGCCACCGTCGGGACATCTAGCAATCAGCCCCAGCATTTT	CATVGTSSNQPQHF
15	TRBV2	TRBJ1-3	NA	NA	TGTGCCAGCAGTGAAGCGCGGAGCCCGGGGAACACCATATATTTT	CASSEARSPGNTIYF
15	TRBV29-1	TRBJ2-5	TRBD2	NA	TGCAGCGTTGAAAGTGGACTAGCGGGGCAAGAGACCCAGTACTTC	CSVESGLAGQETQYF
14	TRBV30	TRBJ1-4	NA	NA	TGTGCCTGGAGTGTAGCCAGCGGTAATGAAAAACTGTTTTTT	CAWSVASGNEKLFF
14	TRBV5-5	TRBJ1-2	NA	NA	TGTGCCAGCACCCGGGGAGGGGTTGACTATGGCTACACCTTC	CASTRGGVDYGYTF
18	TRBV7-8	TRBJ2-4	TRBD1	NA	TGTGCCAGCAGTGGGGACAGGTCGGCCGGGATAGCCAAAAACATTCAGTACTTC	CASSGDRSAGIAKNIQYF
14	TRBV6-5	TRBJ2-3	NA	NA	TGTGCCAGCAGTTCCAGGGGCGGCACAGATACGCAGTATTTT	CASSSRGGTDTQYF
15	TRBV30	TRBJ1-1	TRBD1	NA	TGTGCCTGGAGTCAACCAGGGGGGCTGAACACTGAAGCTTTCTTT	CAWSQPGGLNTEAFF
12	TRBV6-5	TRBJ2-1	NA	NA	TGTGCCAGCAGTAAACTGGGCGTGGAGCAGTTCTTC	CASSKLGVEQFF
17	TRBV19	TRBJ1-6	NA	NA	TGTGCCAGTAGTATCGGACAGCGGGCGGGAGTAGCGTCACCCCTCCACTTT	CASSIGQRAGVASPLHF
14	TRBV7-8	TRBJ1-2	NA	NA	TGTGCCAGCACGATAGACAGGTCTACCTATGGCTACACCTTC	CASTIDRSTYGYTF
15	TRBV11-2	TRBJ2-7	TRBD1	NA	TGTGCCAGCAGCTTAGGTCGGGACAGCTCCTACGAGCAGTACTTC	CASSLGRDSSYEQYF
16	TRBV14	TRBJ2-1	TRBD2	NA	TGTGCCAGCAGCCAAGATCAGCTAGCGGGGGTGAATGAGCAGTTCTTC	CASSQDQLAGVNEQFF
17	TRBV3-1/TRBV3-2	TRBJ2-5	NA	NA	TGTGCCAGCAGCTCCCCCGGGACAACTTGGTCCCAGGAGACCCAGTACTTC	CASSSPGTTWSQETQYF
13	TRBV5-6	TRBJ1-1	NA	NA	TGTGCCAGCAGCTTGAGAACTCCCCTTGAAGCTTTCTTT	CASSLRTPLEAFF
16	TRBV11-3	TRBJ2-5	TRBD2	NA	TGTGCCAGCAGCCGGACTAGCGGGGCGCCCCAAGAGACCCAGTACTTC	CASSRTSGAPQETQYF
18	TRBV27	TRBJ2-7	TRBD2	NA	TGTGCCAGCAGTTCCCCCGTGGTAGCGGGGTATCCCCTCTACGAGCAGTACTTC	CASSSPVVAGYPLYEQYF
17	TRBV19	TRBJ2-2	TRBD2	NA	TGTGCCAGTAGGGGACTAGCGGACCCCGCGAACACCGGGGAGCTGTTTTTT	CASRGLADPANTGELFF
15	TRBV7-3	TRBJ2-5	NA	NA	TGTGCCAGCAGCCCCCGGGGGGCTAGCCCGGAGACCCAGTACTTC	CASSPRGASPETQYF
14	TRBV2	TRBJ1-5	NA	once	TGTGCCAGCCTACCAACCCAAACGAATCAGCCCCAGCATTTT	CASLPTQTNQPQHF
21	TRBV4-3	TRBJ1-4	TRBD1	NA	TGCGCCAGCAGCCAGGACAGGGTTTCAAAGTCGGTTTTGCTACCTAATGAAAAACTGTTTTTT	CASSQDRVSKSVLLPNEKLFF
16	TRBV5-1	TRBJ1-2	NA	NA	TGCGCCAGCAGCTTGGGTCGTGTACAGGGTGCTGGAGGCTACACCTTC	CASSLGRVQGAGGYTF
15	TRBV27	TRBJ1-1	NA	NA	TGTGCCAGCAGTTTATCGGCAGGGTATGACACTGAAGCTTTCTTT	CASSLSAGYDTEAFF
13	TRBV4-2	TRBJ1-2	TRBD1	NA	TGTGCCAGCACCAAGGGGACAGGGGACAGCTACACCTTC	CASTKGTGDSYTF
14	TRBV5-1	TRBJ1-4	NA	NA	TGCGCCAGCAGCTCTACAGGGCGGGATGAAAAACTGTTTTTT	CASSSTGRDEKLFF
17	TRBV19	TRBJ1-5	NA	NA	TGTGCCAGTAGTATAGCCGCGGGGGCTTCGGGCAATCAGCCCCAGCATTTT	CASSIAAGASGNQPQHF
14	TRBV21-1	TRBJ1-2	NA	NA	TGTGCCAGCAGCAAAGGCCAGGGGGCGTATGGCTACACCTTC	CASSKGQGAYGYTF
19	TRBV12-5	TRBJ1-5	NA	NA	TGTGCTAGTGGTTTGTGGCAGGGGAGTGGTAGAGGGGGCAATCAGCCCCAGCATTTT	CASGLWQGSGRGGNQPQHF
14	TRBV6-6	TRBJ1-2	NA	NA	TGTGCCAGCAGTTCCGTGGAGGAGAACTATGGCTACACCTTC	CASSSVEENYGYTF
16	TRBV30	TRBJ2-3	NA	NA	TGTGCCTGGAGTCGATTAGGGCCTAGCTTAACGGGCGGTATTAAATTT	CAWSRLGPSLTGGIKF
13	TRBV7-9	TRBJ1-1	NA	NA	TGTGCCAGCAGCACCCGTGGAGGGACTGAAGCTTTCTTT	CASSTRGGTEAFF
14	TRBV5-1	TRBJ2-5	TRBD1	NA	TGCGCCAGCAGCCCCGGGACAGCTCAAGAGACCCAGTACTTC	CASSPGTAQETQYF
15	TRBV7-2	TRBJ2-7	TRBD2	NA	TGTGCCAGCAGCCCAACGGGACTAGCAGGGTACGAGCAGTACTTC	CASSPTGLAGYEQYF
17	TRBV5-1	TRBJ1-4	NA	NA	TGCGCCAGCAGCTTGGGACAGGTGATTACAACTAATGAAAAACTGTTTTTT	CASSLGQVITTNEKLFF